This T cell receptor beta chain was sequenced for a study of somatic mutations in cytotoxic T cells in rheumatoid arthritis. Findings and limits, study-wide: Rheumatoid arthritis patients showed slight TRBV07 underrepresentation, unadjusted for multiple comparisons.

On this clone: Its antigen is not identified.

Profiling relied on immunoSEQ multiplex PCR, and the TCRdb table lists in-frame clones only, not all of them. The repertoire holds 30,000 to 45,000 clones, with under 90% as singletons. The CDR3 has 13 residues. Germline V lookup: CDR1 SGHAT, CDR2 FQNNGV. Trimming cost V 4 bases and J 4 bases, with 11 bases left between them. The TCR originated in a man in his forties in good health. The chain has TRBV11-2 and TRBJ2-7; D is possibly TRBD1 (6 bases). Sequenced: CD8+ T cells sorted from blood. The CDR3 protein is CASSYGRGYEQYF. CDR3 in DNA: TGTGCCAGCAGCTACGGCAGGGGATACGAGCAGTACTTC. The full variable domain, in which reference TRBV11-2 and TRBJ2-7 provide the parts outside the CDR3, is EAGVAQSPRYKIIEKRQSVAFWCNPISGHATLYWYQQILGQGPKLLIQFQNNGVVDDSQLPKDRFSAERLKGVDSTLKIQPAKLEDSAVYLCASSYGRGYEQYFGPGTRLTVT.